The 21 T cell receptor beta chains presented below share a single source sample, sequenced in a study of human T cells and chemical hapten exposure. Sample time point: patch test 2, 6 weeks after DPC sensitization. Treatment described: therapeutic diphenylcyclopropenone sensitization with weekly scalp DPC. TCRdb recomputed calls from the RACE reads with MiXCR, one row per CDR3 protein. The data show about 82,000 distinct CDR3 sequences, 6.6% seen once. The sample in question was whole blood, obtained in connection with sensitization to the hapten diphenylcyclopropenone (DPC). The receptors were gathered from a woman aged 25 to 45 with alopecia areata. Some clones in this sample may be carry-over from other donors' samples.

This clonotype was counted ten times or more. The chain couples TRBV11-2 to TRBJ1-1; D not resolved. Germline CDR1 is SGHAT and CDR2 is FQNNGV. Trimming pared 6 bases from V and 3 bases from J, leaving 5 bases between. CDR3 size: 11 residues. CDR3 region: CASSFYTEAFF. In nucleotides, the CDR3 is TGTGCCAGCAGTTTTTACACTGAAGCTTTCTTT.

Details on this clonotype: Relative to the germline gene, one junction end is altered; a read error may explain this. The chain recombines TRBV7-2 with TRBJ1-2; 7 bases align to TRBD1. There are 13 residues in the CDR3. CDR1 is SGHTA, CDR2 FQGNSA, per germline. The DNA of the CDR3 is TGTCCCAGCAGCTTAGGACAGCCACAGGGGTCCACCTTC. Translation gives CPSSLGQPQGSTF.

This clonotype was seen a few times. The rearrangement uses TRBV20-1 and TRBJ1-6; 7 bases are a match to TRBD1. CDR3 size: 17 residues. Germline CDR1 DFQATT, CDR2 SNEGSKA (reference sequence). V lost 3 bases, J lost 0 bases, and 8 bases stayed unmatched. CDR3 DNA sequence: TGCAGTGCTAGGGGACCGGGACAGAGCTCCTATAATTCACCCCTCCACTTT. Protein: CSARGPGQSSYNSPLHF.

The CDR3 DNA reads TGTGCCAGCAGATTACAGGGGTCCGAAAAACTGTTTTTT. Translating gives CASRLQGSEKLFF. The chain recombines TRBV27 with TRBJ1-4; 7 bases match TRBD1. Germline V CDR1 and CDR2: MNHEY, SMNVEV (reference sequence). CDR3 length equals 13 residues. The V and J ends lost 6 bases and 8 bases, in that order; junction bases with no gene match: 6.

The CDR3 loop is CASSKRDGVQGAGGYTF. CDR3 bases: TGTGCCAGCAGCAAACGAGATGGAGTACAGGGGGCCGGAGGCTACACCTTC. The V and J genes are TRBV21-1 and TRBJ1-2; the table's D call, TRBD1, has no DNA check behind it. TRBV21-1 is a known pseudogene. The CDR3 loop spans 17 amino acids.

This clonotype was counted only a few times. V and J are TRBV20-1 and TRBJ2-3; 10 bases line up with TRBD2. Germline CDR1 DFQATT, CDR2 SNEGSKA (reference sequence). The junction had 6 bases not matched to a gene; V was cut back by 0 bases and J by 3 bases. The CDR3 loop spans 16 amino acids. The CDR3 region has the DNA TGCAGTGCTAGAGATGAGAGCGGGGGGGCGACAGATACGCAGTATTTT. Translated, it gives CSARDESGGATDTQYF.

This clonotype showed up many times. The genes are TRBV7-9 and TRBJ2-1, with 10 positions matching TRBD2. The germline V gene encodes CDR1 SEHNR and CDR2 FQNEAQ (reference sequence). Trimming took 6 bases from V and 1 from J; bases not matched to a gene: 6. The CDR3 loop spans 16 amino acids. The DNA for the CDR3 is TGTGCCAGCAGTTCTATAGCGGGGGGATCCTACAATGAGCAGTTCTTC. Translating gives CASSSIAGGSYNEQFF.

This clonotype was counted many times. V is TRBV29-1 and J is TRBJ2-5, with D possibly being TRBD2 (5 bases). The CDR3 is made up of 13 amino acids. Germline V CDR1 and CDR2: SQVTM, ANQGSEA. Trimming removed 2 bases at V and 4 bases at J, with 11 bases between. The CDR3 region is CSVETRAGETQYF. In nucleotides, the CDR3 is TGCAGCGTTGAAACCCGGGCGGGAGAGACCCAGTACTTC.

This clonotype was picked up many times. The chain has TRBV5-1 and TRBJ2-1; the match to TRBD1 covers 8 bases. In germline, CDR1 is SGHRS, CDR2 YFSETQ. The CDR3 is 14 residues long. The junction had 7 bases not matched to a gene; V was cut back by 3 bases and J by 8 bases. The CDR3 bases are TGCGCCAGCAGCTCCCGACAGGGGCGGGATGAGCAGTTCTTC. Encoded protein: CASSSRQGRDEQFF. Based on the CDR3 plus reference TRBV5-1 and TRBJ2-1, the full variable domain is KAGVTQTPRYLIKTRGQQVTLSCSPISGHRSVSWYQQTPGQGLQFLFEYFSETQRNKGNFPGRFSGRQFSNSRSEMNVSTLELGDSALYLCASSSRQGRDEQFFGPGTRLTVL.

This clonotype was counted between two and nine times. This chain joins TRBV12-3 or TRBV12-4 and TRBJ2-5; 9 nucleotides align to TRBD1. The CDR3 spans 13 residues. The junction had 2 bases not matched to a gene; V was cut back by 6 bases and J by 3 bases. As DNA, the CDR3 is TGTGCCAGCAGCCGGACAGGGGAAGAGACCCAGTACTTC. Translating gives CASSRTGEETQYF.

On this clonotype itself: It may be a read error: a sequence one base away is much more abundant. Without the conserved terminal phenylalanine or tryptophan, this CDR3 likely stems from a read error. The V and J genes are TRBV29-1 and TRBJ2-7; tentatively, D is TRBD1 (6 bases). Between the trimmed V and J ends, which lost 5 bases and 2 bases, there was a span of 16 bases. CDR1 SQVTM and CDR2 ANQGSEA come from the germline V gene. The CDR3 runs 14 residues. In nucleotides, the CDR3 is TGCAGCGTTCTAACCGGGACAAGAACCTACGAGCAGTACTAC. Protein product: CSVLTGTRTYEQYY.

This clonotype was picked up many times. This chain links TRBV12-3 or TRBV12-4 with TRBJ2-7; 7 nucleotides align to TRBD1. V lost 3 bases and J lost 0; bases outside the gene matches: 5. This CDR3 is built from 15 residues. CDR3 bases: TGTGCCAGCAGTTTTGGACAGGATAACTCCTACGAGCAGTACTTC. Translating it yields CASSFGQDNSYEQYF.

V and J are TRBV29-1 and TRBJ1-5; D is possibly TRBD1 (5 bases). The CDR3 runs 13 residues. The germline V gene encodes CDR1 SQVTM and CDR2 ANQGSEA. The V end lost 3 bases, the J end lost 7 bases, and 13 bases lay between the germline ends. CDR3 coding DNA: TGCAGCGTTGACCAGGGAGGCGGACAGCCCCAGCATTTT. It translates to CSVDQGGGQPQHF. Looking up the rest from reference TRBV29-1 and TRBJ1-5 gives the full variable domain: SAVISQKPSRDICQRGTSLTIQCQVDSQVTMMFWYRQQPGQSLTLIATANQGSEATYESGFVIDKFPISRPNLTFSTLTVSNMSPEDSSIYLCSVDQGGGQPQHFGDGTRLSIL.

This clonotype was observed at least ten times. The V and J genes are TRBV4-2 and TRBJ2-7; 7 positions agree with TRBD1. V dropped 4 bases and J dropped 2; count of bases not matched to a gene: 2. CDR1 is LGHNA and CDR2 is YNFKEQ in the germline V gene. This CDR3 spans 13 amino acids. CDR3 in DNA: TGTGCCAGCAGCCCGGGACAGACCTACGAGCAGTACTTC. Its protein product is CASSPGQTYEQYF.

This clonotype has a count of ten or more. This chain joins TRBV20-1 and TRBJ2-3, with D possibly being TRBD1 (6 bases). The CDR3 covers 13 residues. Germline V gene lookup returns CDR1 DFQATT and CDR2 SNEGSKA (reference sequence). V lost 3 bases and J 6 bases, leaving 13 bases between the germline ends. CDR3 nucleotide sequence: TGCAGTGCTAGTGTCGGACAGAGCGATACGCAGTATTTT. Translating it yields CSASVGQSDTQYF.

This clonotype was recorded a few times. V usage is TRBV7-2 and J usage is TRBJ1-4, with 10 bases fitting TRBD1. The J segment lost 7 bases and the V segment lost 5 bases, leaving 7 bases of the junction unmatched. The CDR3 totals 15 residues. The germline V gene has CDR1 SGHTA and CDR2 FQGNSA. CDR3 residues: CASSPQTGGSEKLFF. The CDR3 bases are TGTGCCAGCAGCCCCCAGACAGGGGGCAGTGAAAAACTGTTTTTT.

This clonotype appeared many times. The rearrangement joins TRBV2 to TRBJ1-5; D uncertain. The germline gives CDR1 SNHLY, CDR2 FYNNEI. V lost 4 bases to trimming and J lost 5 bases, with 6 bases between them. The CDR3 is 12 amino acids. The CDR3 spells CASSGQHQPQHF. The CDR3 coding sequence is TGTGCCAGCAGTGGCCAACATCAGCCCCAGCATTTT.

In this sample, this clonotype turned up many times. This rearrangement joins TRBV7-2 to TRBJ1-5; D is ambiguous. V lost 2 bases and J lost 1, with 3 bases in between. Germline V gene lookup returns CDR1 SGHTA and CDR2 FQGNSA. The CDR3 loop spans 13 amino acids. The CDR3 spells CASSLRSNQPQHF. The CDR3 DNA sequence: TGTGCCAGCAGCTTACGGAGCAATCAGCCCCAGCATTTT.

This clonotype was seen ten or more times. The chain couples TRBV4-2 to TRBJ1-2; 8 positions agree with TRBD1. The germline gives CDR1 LGHNA, CDR2 YNFKEQ. The V gene end was trimmed by 7 bases and the J gene end by 6 bases; junction bases not matched to a gene: 7. This CDR3 has 13 amino acids. CDR3 protein: CASNQGARDGYTF. CDR3 nucleotide sequence: TGTGCCAGCAACCAGGGGGCGAGAGATGGCTACACCTTC.

This clonotype has only a few counts. This rearrangement joins TRBV5-6 to TRBJ2-3; TRBD1 is a possible D gene (5 bases). Per germline, CDR1 SGHDT and CDR2 YYEEEE. Trimming took off 4 bases at V and 7 bases at J, with 25 bases between the two ends. This CDR3 region has 17 residues. Written as DNA, the CDR3 is TGTGCCAGCAGCCCCTTTGCATTACAGGCGGCTATCCATACGCAGTATTTT. Translation gives CASSPFALQAAIHTQYF.

V and J are TRBV19 and TRBJ1-2; 8 bases are shared with TRBD1. Germline V gene data show CDR1 as LNHDA and CDR2 as SQIVND (reference sequence). Unmatched junction bases numbered 6, after V lost 5 bases and J lost 4 bases. CDR3 length equals 14 residues. The CDR3 is CASSSRTGPYGYTF. The CDR3 nucleotides read TGTGCCAGTAGTTCCCGGACAGGGCCCTATGGCTACACCTTC.